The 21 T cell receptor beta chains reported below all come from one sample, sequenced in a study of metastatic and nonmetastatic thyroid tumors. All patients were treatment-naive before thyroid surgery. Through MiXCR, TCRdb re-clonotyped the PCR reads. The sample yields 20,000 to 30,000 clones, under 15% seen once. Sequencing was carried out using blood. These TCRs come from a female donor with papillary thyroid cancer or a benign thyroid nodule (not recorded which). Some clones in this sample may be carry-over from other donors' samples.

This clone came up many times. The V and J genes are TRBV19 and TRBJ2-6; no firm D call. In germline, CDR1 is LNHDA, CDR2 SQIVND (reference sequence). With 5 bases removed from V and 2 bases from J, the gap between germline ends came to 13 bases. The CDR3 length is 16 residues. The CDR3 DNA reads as TGTGCCAGTAGTGACATGACATCTCCTGGGGCCAACGTCCTGACTTTC. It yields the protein CASSDMTSPGANVLTF.

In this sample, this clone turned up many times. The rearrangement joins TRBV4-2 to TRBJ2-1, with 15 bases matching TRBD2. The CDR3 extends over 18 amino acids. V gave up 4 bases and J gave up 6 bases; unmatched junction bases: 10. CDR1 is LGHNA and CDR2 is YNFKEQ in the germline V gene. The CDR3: CASSRTGTSGRYGNEQFF. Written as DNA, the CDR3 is TGTGCCAGCAGCCGAACCGGGACTAGCGGGAGGTATGGCAATGAGCAGTTCTTC.

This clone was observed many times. CDR3 sequence: CASSQDDGGNQPQHF. CDR3 nucleotides: TGTGCCAGCAGCCAAGACGACGGTGGGAATCAGCCCCAGCATTTT. V is TRBV3-1 and J is TRBJ1-5; no reliable D call. V was shortened by 0 bases and J by 4 bases, with 10 bases between the two germline ends. Germline V gene data show CDR1 as LGHDT and CDR2 as YNNKEL (reference sequence). The CDR3 length is 15 residues.

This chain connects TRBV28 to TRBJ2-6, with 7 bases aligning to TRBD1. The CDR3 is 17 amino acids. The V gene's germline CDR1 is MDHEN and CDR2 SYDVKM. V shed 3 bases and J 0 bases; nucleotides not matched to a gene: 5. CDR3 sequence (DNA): TGTGCCAGCAGTTTCCCGGGACAGACCTCTGGGGCCAACGTCCTGACTTTC. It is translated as CASSFPGQTSGANVLTF.

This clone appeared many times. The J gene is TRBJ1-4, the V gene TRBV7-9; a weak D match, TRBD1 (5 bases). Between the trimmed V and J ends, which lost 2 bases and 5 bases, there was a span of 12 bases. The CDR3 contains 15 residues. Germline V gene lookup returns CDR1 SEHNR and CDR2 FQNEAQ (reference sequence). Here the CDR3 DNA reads TGTGCCAGCAGCTTACCGGGACGGATCAATGAAAAACTGTTTTTT. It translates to CASSLPGRINEKLFF.

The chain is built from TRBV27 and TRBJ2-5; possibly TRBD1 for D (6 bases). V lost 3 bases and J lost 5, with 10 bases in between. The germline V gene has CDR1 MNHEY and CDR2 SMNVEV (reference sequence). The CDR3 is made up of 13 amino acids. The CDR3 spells CASSFRDMETQYF. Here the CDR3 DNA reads TGTGCCAGCAGTTTCCGGGACATGGAGACCCAGTACTTC.

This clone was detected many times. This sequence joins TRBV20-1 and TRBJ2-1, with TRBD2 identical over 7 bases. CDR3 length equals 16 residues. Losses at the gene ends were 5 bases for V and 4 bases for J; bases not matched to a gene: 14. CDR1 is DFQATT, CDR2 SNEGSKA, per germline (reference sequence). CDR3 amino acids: CSAGRRSSGAYNEQFF. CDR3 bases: TGCAGTGCTGGCCGTCGATCTAGCGGAGCTTACAATGAGCAGTTCTTC.

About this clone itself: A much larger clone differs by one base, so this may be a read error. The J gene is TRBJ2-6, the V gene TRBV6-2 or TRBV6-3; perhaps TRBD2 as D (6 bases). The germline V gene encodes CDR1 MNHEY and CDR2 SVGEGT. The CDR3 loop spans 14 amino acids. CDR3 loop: CASTISGSPNVLTF. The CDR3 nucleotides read TGCGCCAGCACCATAAGCGGGTCCCCCAACGTCCTGACTTTC.

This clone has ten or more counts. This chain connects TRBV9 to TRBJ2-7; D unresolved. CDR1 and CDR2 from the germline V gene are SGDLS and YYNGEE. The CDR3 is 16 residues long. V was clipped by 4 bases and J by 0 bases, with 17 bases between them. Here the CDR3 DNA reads TGTGCCAGCAGCCCCCTAGAGCCGCTCAACTCCTACGAGCAGTACTTC. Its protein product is CASSPLEPLNSYEQYF.

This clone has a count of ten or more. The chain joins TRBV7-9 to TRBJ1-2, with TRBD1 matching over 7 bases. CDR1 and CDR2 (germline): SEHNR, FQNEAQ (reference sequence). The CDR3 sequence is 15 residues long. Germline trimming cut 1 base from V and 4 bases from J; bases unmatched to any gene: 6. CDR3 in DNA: TGTGCCAGCAGCTTAGAGGGCAGGGGGACCTATGGCTACACCTTC. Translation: CASSLEGRGTYGYTF.

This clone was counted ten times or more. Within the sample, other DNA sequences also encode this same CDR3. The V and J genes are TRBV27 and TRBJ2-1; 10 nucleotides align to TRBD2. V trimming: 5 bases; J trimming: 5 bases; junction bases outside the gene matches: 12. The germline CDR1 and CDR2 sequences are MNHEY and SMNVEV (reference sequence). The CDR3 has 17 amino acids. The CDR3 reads CASSRTTSGLLNNEQFF. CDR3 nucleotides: TGTGCCAGCAGTCGAACGACTAGCGGGTTACTCAACAATGAGCAGTTCTTC.

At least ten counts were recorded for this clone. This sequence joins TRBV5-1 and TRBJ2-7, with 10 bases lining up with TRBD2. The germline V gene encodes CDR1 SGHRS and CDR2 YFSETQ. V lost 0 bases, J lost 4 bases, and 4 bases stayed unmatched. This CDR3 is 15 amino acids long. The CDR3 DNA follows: TGCGCCAGCAGCTTGGAGGCTAGCGGGGGTTACGAGCAGTACTTC. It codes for CASSLEASGGYEQYF.

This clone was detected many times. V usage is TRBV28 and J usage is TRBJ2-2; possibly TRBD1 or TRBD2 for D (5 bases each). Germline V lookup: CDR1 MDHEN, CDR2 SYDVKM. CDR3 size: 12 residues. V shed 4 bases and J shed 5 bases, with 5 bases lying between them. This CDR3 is CASSWGTGELFF. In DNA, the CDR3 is TGTGCCAGCAGTTGGGGGACCGGGGAGCTGTTTTTT.

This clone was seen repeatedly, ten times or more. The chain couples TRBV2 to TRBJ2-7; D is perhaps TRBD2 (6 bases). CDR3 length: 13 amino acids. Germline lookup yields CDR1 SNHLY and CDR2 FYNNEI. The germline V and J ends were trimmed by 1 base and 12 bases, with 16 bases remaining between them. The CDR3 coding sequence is TGTGCCAGCAGTGAAGGGTCCCTGGAGGGATTGTACTTC. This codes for CASSEGSLEGLYF.

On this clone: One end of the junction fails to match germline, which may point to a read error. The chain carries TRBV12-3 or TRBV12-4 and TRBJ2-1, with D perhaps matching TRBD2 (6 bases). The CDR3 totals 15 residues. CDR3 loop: CASSPGLLGSPEQLF. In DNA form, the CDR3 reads TGTGCCAGCAGTCCCGGACTACTAGGGAGCCCTGAGCAGCTCTTC.

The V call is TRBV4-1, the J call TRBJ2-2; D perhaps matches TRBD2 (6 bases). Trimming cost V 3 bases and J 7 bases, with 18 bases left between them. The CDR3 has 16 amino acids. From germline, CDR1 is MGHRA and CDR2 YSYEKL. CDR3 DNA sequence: TGCGCCAGCAGCCAGAGGGCGGACTCCGGGAGCGGGGAGCTGTTTTTT. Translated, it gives CASSQRADSGSGELFF.

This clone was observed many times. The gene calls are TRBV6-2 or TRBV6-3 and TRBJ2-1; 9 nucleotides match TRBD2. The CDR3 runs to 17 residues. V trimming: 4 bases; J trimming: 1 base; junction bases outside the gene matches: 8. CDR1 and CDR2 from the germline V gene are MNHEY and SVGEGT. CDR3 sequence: CASSSRREGQSYNEQFF. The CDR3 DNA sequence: TGTGCCAGCAGTTCCCGGCGGGAGGGGCAGTCCTACAATGAGCAGTTCTTC.

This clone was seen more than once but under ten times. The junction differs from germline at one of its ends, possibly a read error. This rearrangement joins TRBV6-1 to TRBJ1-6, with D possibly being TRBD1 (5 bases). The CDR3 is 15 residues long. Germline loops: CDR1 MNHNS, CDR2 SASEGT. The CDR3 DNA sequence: TGTGCCAGCAGTACCATTGGCAGGGAAGGTTCACCCCTACACTTT. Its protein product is CASSTIGREGSPLHF.

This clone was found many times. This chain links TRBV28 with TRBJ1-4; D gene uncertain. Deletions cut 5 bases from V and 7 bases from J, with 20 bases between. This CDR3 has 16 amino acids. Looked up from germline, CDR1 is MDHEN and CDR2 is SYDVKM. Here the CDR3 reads CASSPRVGLWGEKLFF. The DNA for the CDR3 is TGTGCCAGCAGTCCAAGAGTCGGCCTGTGGGGTGAAAAACTGTTTTTT.

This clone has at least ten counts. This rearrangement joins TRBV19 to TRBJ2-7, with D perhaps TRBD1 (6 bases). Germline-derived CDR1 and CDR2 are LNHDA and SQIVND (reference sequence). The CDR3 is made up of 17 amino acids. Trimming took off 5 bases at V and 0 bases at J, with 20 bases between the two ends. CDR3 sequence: CASSYDPRDKNSYEQYF. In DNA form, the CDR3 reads TGTGCCAGTAGTTACGATCCCCGGGACAAAAACTCCTACGAGCAGTACTTC.

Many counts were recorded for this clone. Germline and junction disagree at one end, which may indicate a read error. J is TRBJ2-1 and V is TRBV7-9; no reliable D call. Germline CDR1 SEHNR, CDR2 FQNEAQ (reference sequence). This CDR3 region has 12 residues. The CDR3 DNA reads TGTGCCAGCAGCTTGAGCTACAATGAGCAGCTCTTC. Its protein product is CASSLSYNEQLF.